Sequencing of this TCR beta chain was carried out in a study of cytomegalovirus exposure and HLA in healthy donors. The CDR3 sequence is 14 residues long. Looked up from germline, CDR1 is MGHRA and CDR2 is YSYEKL. PCR involved 60 Vbeta and 13 Jbeta primers. Measured with immunoSEQ multiplex PCR; TCRdb has only the in-frame clones, and not every one. The repertoire table contains around 40,000 clones. This clonotype originated in a man aged 40-49 years in good health and CMV-seropositive. V gene TRBV4-1 combines with J gene TRBJ2-5; D is possibly TRBD1 (5 bases). The DNA end lines up better with TRBJ2-7; the J call may be wrong. Sequences were obtained from PBMCs. The CDR3 spells CASSQATGTYEQYF. DNA for the CDR3: TGCGCCAGCAGCCAAGCAACAGGCACCTACGAGCAGTACTTC.